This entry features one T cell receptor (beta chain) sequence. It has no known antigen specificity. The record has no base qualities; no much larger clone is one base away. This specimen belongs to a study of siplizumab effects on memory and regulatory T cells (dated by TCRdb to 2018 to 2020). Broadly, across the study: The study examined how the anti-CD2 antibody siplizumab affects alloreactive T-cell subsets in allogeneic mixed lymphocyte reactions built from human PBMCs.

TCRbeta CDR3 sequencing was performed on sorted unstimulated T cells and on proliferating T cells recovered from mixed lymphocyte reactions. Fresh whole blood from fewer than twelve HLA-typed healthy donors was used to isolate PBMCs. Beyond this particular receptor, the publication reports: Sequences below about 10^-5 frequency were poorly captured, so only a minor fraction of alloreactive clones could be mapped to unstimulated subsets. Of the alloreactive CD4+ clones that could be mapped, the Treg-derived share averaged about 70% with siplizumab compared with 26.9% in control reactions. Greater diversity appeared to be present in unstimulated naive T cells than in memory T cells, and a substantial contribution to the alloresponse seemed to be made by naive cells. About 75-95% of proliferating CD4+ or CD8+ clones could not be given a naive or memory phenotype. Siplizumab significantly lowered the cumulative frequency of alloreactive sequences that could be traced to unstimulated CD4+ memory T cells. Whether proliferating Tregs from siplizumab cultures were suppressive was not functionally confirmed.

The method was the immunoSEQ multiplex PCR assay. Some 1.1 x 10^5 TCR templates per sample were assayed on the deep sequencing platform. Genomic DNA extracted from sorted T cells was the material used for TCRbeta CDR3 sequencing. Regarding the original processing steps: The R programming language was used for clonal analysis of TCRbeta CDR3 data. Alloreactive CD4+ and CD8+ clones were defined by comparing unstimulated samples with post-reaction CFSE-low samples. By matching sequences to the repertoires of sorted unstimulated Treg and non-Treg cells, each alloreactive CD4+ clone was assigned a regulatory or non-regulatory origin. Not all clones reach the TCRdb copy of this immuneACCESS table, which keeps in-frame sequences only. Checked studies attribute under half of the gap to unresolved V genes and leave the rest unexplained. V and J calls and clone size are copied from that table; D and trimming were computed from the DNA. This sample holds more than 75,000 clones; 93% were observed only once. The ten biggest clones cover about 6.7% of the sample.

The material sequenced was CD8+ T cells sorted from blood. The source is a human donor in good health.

The DNA sequence is given as TGTGCCACCTCAAATCCGGGACTAGCGGGAAGGCGGGATACGCAGTATTTT. The resulting protein is CATSNPGLAGRRDTQYF. The sequence is built from TRBV19 and TRBJ2-3, and 13 junction bases match TRBD2. Measured from the cysteine to the phenylalanine, the CDR3 is 17 residues long. Only CDR3 DNA remains: 51 bases, in frame from the first base. V is trimmed back by 10 bases and J by 6 bases, and the junction contains 16 bases that no gene match accounts for. Per the germline V gene (reference sequence), LNHDA is the CDR1 and SQIVND is the CDR2. Reference TRBV19 and TRBJ2-3 proteins supply the regions before and after the CDR3; the full variable domain is: DGGITQSPKYLFRKEGQNVTLSCEQNLNHDAMYWYRQDPGQGLRLIYYSQIVNDFQKGDIAEGYSVSREKKESFPLTVTSAQKNPTAFYLCATSNPGLAGRRDTQYFGPGTRLTVL.